The 23 T cell receptor beta chains in this list originate from one sample, sequenced in a study of T cell responses to AZD1222 COVID-19 vaccine. TCRdb's table, derived via immunoSEQ multiplex PCR, lists solely in-frame clones and lacks some. The sample lists 95,000 to 150,000 clones, 80% to 90% occurring once. This specimen was peripheral blood, taken on day 0 of AZD1222 vaccination. The receptors derive from an adult in good health.

DNA of the CDR3: TGTGCCAGCAGCCAAGTCGGGGTCAACTATGGCTACACCTTC. This sequence encodes CASSQVGVNYGYTF. The V gene is TRBV3-1 (or the pseudogene TRBV3-2), the J gene TRBJ1-2, with D unclear. The CDR3 sequence is 14 residues long. V lost 1 base and J 2 bases, leaving 8 bases between the germline ends. Germline lookup yields CDR1 LGHDT and CDR2 YNNKEL (reference sequence).

The CDR3 spells CASSGGPGGGTDTQYF. In nucleotides, the CDR3 is TGCGCCAGCAGCGGGGGTCCTGGCGGGGGCACAGATACGCAGTATTTT. The rearrangement uses TRBV5-1 and TRBJ2-3, with a tentative D call TRBD2 (6 bases). This CDR3 has 16 residues. The V and J ends lost 4 bases and 1 base respectively, with 16 bases between them. Germline CDR1 reads SGHRS; CDR2 reads YFSETQ.

This clone has a handful of counts. The gene calls are TRBV28 and TRBJ1-3; perhaps TRBD1 as D (5 bases). The CDR3 length is 12 residues. The ends were cut back, 11 bases at V and 2 bases at J, with 10 bases in the middle. CDR1 is MDHEN and CDR2 is SYDVKM in the germline V gene. CDR3: CAGGTAGNTIYF. Here the CDR3 DNA reads TGTGCCGGTGGGACGGCTGGAAACACCATATATTTT.

The rearrangement links TRBV3-1 (or the pseudogene TRBV3-2) to TRBJ2-5; 11 positions match TRBD2. CDR3 size: 14 residues. CDR1 is LGHDT, CDR2 YNNKEL, per germline (reference sequence). CDR3 bases: TGTGCGAGCGACGGTAGCGGGAGGGTGGAGACCCAGTACTTC. Translation gives CASDGSGRVETQYF.

V usage is TRBV30 and J usage is TRBJ2-1; the match to TRBD1 covers 8 bases. J was trimmed by 3 bases and V by 0 bases; bases with no gene match: 1. CDR3 length: 14 residues. Germline values: CDR1 GTSNPN, CDR2 SVGIG (reference sequence). CDR3 amino acids: CAWSVDRGYNEQFF. Written as DNA, the CDR3 is TGTGCCTGGAGTGTCGACAGGGGCTACAATGAGCAGTTCTTC.

This chain joins TRBV27 and TRBJ2-5, with D maybe TRBD1 (5 bases). The germline V gene has CDR1 MNHEY and CDR2 SMNVEV (reference sequence). This CDR3 has 13 amino acids. V was clipped by 2 bases and J by 4 bases, with 8 bases between them. DNA for the CDR3: TGTGCCAGCAGTTTAGGACACCGAGAGACCCAGTACTTC. Translated: CASSLGHRETQYF.

The chain employs TRBV5-4 and TRBJ2-5; TRBD1 aligns across 7 bases. Germline trimming cut 4 bases from V and 3 bases from J; bases unmatched to any gene: 6. The CDR3 consists of 14 residues. CDR1 SGHNT and CDR2 YYREEE come from the germline V gene (reference sequence). As DNA, the CDR3 is TGTGCCAGCAGCCTGTCGGGGACAGAAGAGACCCAGTACTTC. Protein: CASSLSGTEETQYF.

This sequence joins TRBV11-3 and TRBJ2-2; D is ambiguous. Germline V gene data show CDR1 as SGHNT and CDR2 as YENEEA. The CDR3 covers 14 residues. Deletions cut 0 bases from V and 6 bases from J, with 8 bases between. CDR3 DNA: TGTGCCAGCAGCTTAGACCCCTTGTCCGGGGAGCTGTTTTTT. This translates into CASSLDPLSGELFF.

This clone has a handful of counts. Other DNA sequences within the sample encode an identical CDR3. The gene calls are TRBV4-2 and TRBJ2-7; 12 positions match TRBD2. CDR3 length: 15 residues. V shed 4 bases and J 0 bases; nucleotides not matched to a gene: 1. CDR1 and CDR2 from the germline V gene are LGHNA and YNFKEQ. In nucleotides, the CDR3 is TGTGCCAGCAGCCCGACTAGCGGGAGCTCCTACGAGCAGTACTTC. It translates to CASSPTSGSSYEQYF.

This chain joins TRBV3-1 (or the pseudogene TRBV3-2) and TRBJ2-3; TRBD1 is a possible D gene (6 bases). Per germline, CDR1 LGHDT and CDR2 YNNKEL (reference sequence). The V end lost 0 bases, the J end lost 3 bases, and 13 bases lay between the germline ends. This CDR3 is 16 amino acids long. CDR3 in amino acids: CASSQDHRVSTDTQYF. The CDR3 nucleotides read TGTGCCAGCAGCCAAGACCACAGGGTCAGTACAGATACGCAGTATTTT.

V is TRBV4-2 and J is TRBJ1-2; D is ambiguous. The CDR3 is made up of 13 amino acids. Trimming took off 0 bases at V and 14 bases at J, with 16 bases between the two ends. Germline assignment: CDR1 LGHNA and CDR2 YNFKEQ. The CDR3 sequence: CASSQDGSRLRTF. The CDR3 bases are TGTGCCAGCAGCCAAGATGGATCCAGGTTGAGAACCTTC.

On this clone itself: The identical CDR3 is also encoded by other nucleotide sequences in the sample. The chain uses TRBV4-3 and TRBJ2-1; 7 bases are shared with TRBD2. This CDR3 spans 15 amino acids. The V segment lost 1 base and the J segment 3 bases; nucleotides outside the gene matches: 3. Germline V CDR1 and CDR2: LGHNA, YSLEER. The CDR3 region has the DNA TGCGCCAGCAGCCAAGTCTCTAGCGGCTACAATGAGCAGTTCTTC. It encodes CASSQVSSGYNEQFF.

This clone was seen a few times. This chain joins TRBV12-3 or TRBV12-4 and TRBJ2-7; no clear D gene. CDR3 size: 12 residues. Trimming cost V 6 bases and J 0 bases, with 6 bases left between them. The CDR3 is CASSPHSYEQYF. The CDR3 bases are TGTGCCAGCAGCCCCCACTCCTACGAGCAGTACTTC.

The V call is TRBV6-5, the J call TRBJ1-5; TRBD1 might be the D (5 bases). The CDR3 spans 15 residues. With 3 bases removed from V and 5 bases from J, the gap between germline ends came to 14 bases. Germline-derived CDR1 and CDR2 are MNHEY and SVGAGI. CDR3 DNA sequence: TGTGCCAGCAGTTATGGGGGGGTAGGATATCAGCCCCAGCATTTT. It specifies CASSYGGVGYQPQHF.

This clone was picked up a small number of times. The V call is TRBV24-1, the J call TRBJ2-1, with 8 bases aligning to TRBD2. Trimming took 3 bases from V and 4 from J; bases not matched to a gene: 7. Germline-derived CDR1 and CDR2 are KGHDR and SFDVKD. This CDR3 contains 16 residues. CDR3 sequence: CATSDPGGGGYNEQFF. CDR3 DNA: TGTGCCACCAGTGATCCGGGAGGGGGGGGATACAATGAGCAGTTCTTC.

The chain carries TRBV29-1 and TRBJ1-1; D is perhaps TRBD1 (5 bases). Germline V lookup: CDR1 SQVTM, CDR2 ANQGSEA. The CDR3 contains 15 residues. Deletions cut 5 bases from V and 0 bases from J, with 16 bases between. The CDR3 region is CSVQAGWAMNTEAFF. The CDR3 DNA reads TGCAGCGTTCAGGCAGGGTGGGCCATGAACACTGAAGCTTTCTTT.

J is TRBJ2-5 and V is TRBV5-4, with D perhaps matching TRBD1 or TRBD2 (7 bases each). Trimming cost V 3 bases and J 4 bases, with 25 bases left between them. CDR1 and CDR2 (germline): SGHNT, YYREEE (reference sequence). The CDR3 is made up of 18 amino acids. This CDR3 reads CASSWKGAPGRVPETQYF. Written as DNA, the CDR3 is TGTGCCAGCAGCTGGAAGGGGGCGCCGGGGAGGGTACCAGAGACCCAGTACTTC.

The chain recombines TRBV3-1 (or the pseudogene TRBV3-2) with TRBJ2-1; TRBD2 matches 11 bases. Germline trimming cut 7 bases from V and 9 bases from J; bases unmatched to any gene: 14. Looked up from germline, CDR1 is LGHDT and CDR2 is YNNKEL (reference sequence). The CDR3 loop spans 16 amino acids. The CDR3 loop reads CASTPNGLAGGFEQFF. CDR3 in DNA: TGTGCCAGCACCCCCAACGGGCTAGCGGGAGGTTTTGAGCAGTTCTTC.

V gene TRBV5-5 combines with J gene TRBJ1-2; maybe TRBD1 (6 bases). CDR1 is SGHKS, CDR2 YYEKEE, per germline (reference sequence). V dropped 2 bases and J dropped 4 bases, with 18 bases sitting between them. This CDR3 region has 16 residues. CDR3 nucleotide sequence: TGTGCCAGCAGCTTCCGGACAGTCTGGGGACTCTATGGCTACACCTTC. This gives the protein CASSFRTVWGLYGYTF.

This chain links TRBV9 with TRBJ2-1; no firm D call. CDR1 SGDLS and CDR2 YYNGEE come from the germline V gene. This CDR3 is 15 amino acids long. V was pared by 4 bases and J by 7 bases, with 18 bases between. CDR3 in DNA: TGTGCCAGCAGCCCCTCCTCACGGCTGGAGAATGAGCAGTTCTTC. Translating gives CASSPSSRLENEQFF.

This chain connects TRBV28 to TRBJ1-1; 7 positions agree with TRBD1. V dropped 3 bases and J dropped 8; count of bases not matched to a gene: 12. CDR1 is MDHEN and CDR2 is SYDVKM in the germline V gene. This CDR3 spans 15 amino acids. CDR3 amino acids: CASSFPLQGGNEAFF. For the CDR3, the DNA is TGTGCCAGCAGTTTTCCCCTCCAGGGGGGGAACGAAGCTTTCTTT.

The V gene is TRBV18, the J gene TRBJ1-2; D is unresolved. Germline V gene lookup returns CDR1 KGHSH and CDR2 LQKENI. Deletions cut 3 bases from V and 4 bases from J, with 15 bases between. There are 15 residues in the CDR3. The CDR3 here is CASSPLVHGSYGYTF. CDR3 DNA: TGTGCCAGCTCACCTCTCGTCCACGGGAGCTATGGCTACACCTTC.

V is TRBV6-6 and J is TRBJ2-7; D is possibly TRBD1 (5 bases). Germline V CDR1 and CDR2: MNHNY, SVGAGI (reference sequence). V was clipped by 7 bases and J by 2 bases, with 15 bases between them. The CDR3 spans 14 residues. The CDR3 DNA reads as TGTGCCAGCACTCCTACAGACAGTCCCTACGAGCAGTACTTC. Protein product: CASTPTDSPYEQYF.